The clone carrying this TCR beta chain was seen a handful of times. iRepertoire HTBI primers and Arm-PCR of CDR3 regions built TCR beta libraries. TCRdb re-analysed the multiplex PCR reads in MiXCR, keeping a single row per CDR3 protein. The data contain roughly 420,000 distinct CDR3 sequences, roughly 15% of them singletons. Time point reported: newly diagnosed GD, antithyroid drugs for less than 3 months. The TCR library was prepared using RNA isolated from PBMCs. This specimen comes from a study of regulatory T cells in long-lasting Graves disease. A further study also used this sample, focusing on T cells in Graves' hyperthyroidism and ophthalmopathy.

The sequence came from a woman in her forties or fifties with Graves disease. Sample: peripheral blood mononuclear cells (PBMCs), taken at new diagnosis, from a patient treated with antithyroid drugs.

The CDR3 sequence is CASSYSGAGNQPQHF. The CDR3 region has the DNA TGTGCCAGCAGTTACTCAGGGGCGGGCAATCAGCCCCAGCATTTT. The rearrangement uses TRBV6-5 and TRBJ1-5, with a possible D match to TRBD1 (5 bases). The V gene lost 0 bases and the J gene lost 2 bases, with 8 bases spanning the gap. In germline, CDR1 is MNHEY, CDR2 SVGAGI. The CDR3 is made up of 15 amino acids.